The present T cell receptor beta chain was sequenced within a study of blood T cell repertoires in COVID-19. At the level of the study: Samples taken during acute and convalescent COVID-19 were collected in the United States, Italy and Spain.

Profiling relied on immunoSEQ multiplex PCR, and the TCRdb table lists in-frame clones only, not all of them. The data hold about 82,000 clones, with 83% observed a single time. This CDR3 comprises 15 residues. The junction had 7 bases not matched to a gene; V was cut back by 5 bases and J by 4 bases. Germline CDR1 and CDR2: SGHNT and YENEEA. Sequences were obtained from peripheral blood. The clonotype was recovered from a woman aged 60 to 75 with acute or convalescent COVID-19. The chain links TRBV11-3 to TRBJ2-2, with 7 bases that match TRBD1. CDR3 DNA sequence: TGTGCCAGCAGCCAGGGGGTAGCGTCCACCGGGGAGCTGTTTTTT. Translating it yields CASSQGVASTGELFF.